Given below is one TCR beta chain in context. Its antigen is still unknown. The data were taken from a study of cytomegalovirus exposure and HLA in healthy donors. Across the whole study: Unique TCRs numbering approximately 80 million, obtained from HLA-typed donors, made up an early data release. When 398 donors were genotyped, roughly 78% of them were found to fall in the Caucasian-associated ancestry cluster. Findings and caveats of the study: A later analysis revealed that TCR association rates differed between HLA loci, peaking at DRB1 and bottoming out at HLA-C.

The CDR3 is made up of 15 amino acids. Trimming took off 0 bases at V and 1 base at J, with 6 bases between the two ends. Germline lookup yields CDR1 MNHNS and CDR2 SASEGT. The primer mix had 60 Vbeta and 13 Jbeta primers. Clones were read by immunoSEQ multiplex PCR, and TCRdb kept only the in-frame ones, dropping some. Altogether around 93,000 clones are present, about two thirds being singletons, with the ten largest covering about 5.4%. Material: PBMCs. This TCR derives from a boy aged 10-17 years in good health and CMV-seropositive. This chain connects TRBV6-1 to TRBJ1-4, with a tentative D call TRBD1 (5 bases). The CDR3 DNA reads as TGTGCCAGCAGTGAAGCGGGGGGAACTAATGAAAAACTGTTTTTT. Its protein product is CASSEAGGTNEKLFF.